This TCR beta chain appears in the sequencing data of a study of blood T cell repertoires in COVID-19. Study-level background: T cells, B-cell-depleted T cells, or PBMCs supplied cDNA or gDNA.

Clones were read by immunoSEQ multiplex PCR, and TCRdb kept only the in-frame ones, dropping some. Among some 97,000 clones listed, more than 70% were seen once. This clonotype originated in a human donor in a cohort sampled during active COVID-19. The sample consisted of peripheral blood.

The CDR3 loop is CASSGPGQGTLANYGYTF. CDR3 nucleotides: TGTGCCAGCAGCGGCCCGGGACAGGGGACTTTAGCTAACTATGGCTACACCTTC. The V call is TRBV7-2, the J call TRBJ1-2; 10 bases match TRBD1. From germline, CDR1 is SGHTA and CDR2 FQGNSA. The CDR3 runs 18 residues. V dropped 5 bases and J dropped 0; count of bases not matched to a gene: 12.